This TCR beta chain was identified during a study of blood T cell repertoires in COVID-19. The wider study: COVID-19 samples collected from the United States, Italy and Spain covered acute and convalescent phases. From T cells, B-cell-depleted T cells, or PBMCs came the material, which was cDNA or gDNA.

Authors' processing steps: The authors estimated nucleated cell counts from reference gene primer amplification. Using immunoSEQ multiplex PCR, the repertoire was profiled, and TCRdb retains in-frame clones only, with some absent. The V and J calls and clone size were taken over from that table, and D and trimming were inferred from the DNA. The repertoire holds 75,000 to 80,000 clones, with 75% to 90% as singletons. This CDR3 has 12 residues. The germline V and J ends were trimmed by 6 bases and 2 bases, with 7 bases remaining between them. The germline V gene has CDR1 LGHDT and CDR2 YNNKEL (reference sequence).

This chain uses TRBV3-1 (or the pseudogene TRBV3-2) with TRBJ1-1; perhaps TRBD1 as D (6 bases). The TCR sequence derives from a human donor in a cohort sampled during active COVID-19. The sequencing input was peripheral blood. The CDR3 nucleotides read TGTGCCAGCAGGGACAGAAACACTGAAGCTTTCTTT. It encodes CASRDRNTEAFF.